This TCR beta chain appears in the sequencing data of a study of CXCR3-negative and CXCR3-positive naive CD8 T cells. Every CD8+ T cell subset underwent triplicate sorting at more than 250,000 cells apiece. Findings of the study overall: Diversity in memory CD8+ cells fell much lower than the comparably high levels seen in both naive subsets. Cryopreserved cells showed partially decreased CXCR3 expression, and most assays used fresh PBMCs.

On this clonotype: Its antigen is still unknown.

The TRB cDNA libraries were prepared by 5' RACE with UMI labels. TCRdb re-called the 5' RACE reads, yielding one record per CDR3 amino acid sequence without DNA. Its table lists about 23,000 distinct CDR3 sequences. This CDR3 is 14 amino acids long. Germline assignment: CDR1 SGHAT and CDR2 FQNNGV. The V gene is TRBV11-2, the J gene TRBJ2-5; with no DNA, the TCRdb D assignment of TRBD1 cannot be verified. The sample was memory CD8+ T cells from blood. The source of this sequence is a human donor in good health. Some clones in this sample may be carry-over from other donors' samples. This CDR3 reads CASSTGTGQETQYF.